This T cell receptor (beta chain) comes out of a study of cytomegalovirus exposure and HLA in healthy donors. 60 Vbeta and 13 Jbeta primers were used in PCR. Clones were sequenced by immunoSEQ multiplex PCR, and TCRdb holds only the in-frame ones, with some missing. Of roughly 150,000 clones in the sample, around 63% were seen once. Germline-derived CDR1 and CDR2 are LGHNA and YSLEER. CDR3 length: 14 amino acids. After removal of 10 bases from V and 3 bases from J, the junction contained 9 bases not matched to a gene. Study results and limitations: The study put 150 or so TCR beta chains on its list as cytomegalovirus-associated. When the data were analyzed later, several of the most significant clusters appeared to be linked to common viral pathogens.

As for this clone: The antigen remains undetermined.

This clonotype was sampled from a human donor in good health. Sequences were obtained from PBMCs. This rearrangement joins TRBV4-3 to TRBJ2-7; 10 bases fit TRBD1. The CDR3 DNA follows: TGCGCCATCTTCCGACAGGGGGCCTTCTACGAGCAGTACTTC. Translation gives CAIFRQGAFYEQYF.